Listed below are T cell receptor beta chains from one sample, sequenced in a study of blood T cell repertoires in COVID-19. Sequenced by immunoSEQ multiplex PCR; TCRdb stores in-frame clones only, minus some. This sample yields 150,000 to 200,000 clones, of which around 89% are seen a single time; around 2.9% belongs to the top ten. What was sequenced was peripheral blood. Receptor source: a man aged 60-69 years with acute or convalescent COVID-19. CDR3s include the opening cysteine and the closing phenylalanine or tryptophan. The D gene is left open where the match is weak. For some rows the clone size is stated as once, few or many, or as a class when expanded; others skip it.

V gene	J gene	D gene	CDR3 length	clone size	CDR3 DNA	CDR3 protein
TRBV7-9	TRBJ1-3	NA	16	once	TGTGCCAGCAGCTTAGCGAGGGGGGGCCTCAGAAACACCATATATTTT	CASSLARGGLRNTIYF
TRBV19	TRBJ2-1	TRBD2	14	NA	TGTGCCAGTAAGTACCTAGCGGCCCACAATGAGCAGTTCTTC	CASKYLAAHNEQFF
TRBV12-1	TRBJ2-3	NA	15	NA	TGTGCCAGCAGCTCCAATCGGGGCAGGGGGGATACGCAGTATTTT	CASSSNRGRGDTQYF
TRBV4-2	TRBJ1-3	NA	18	NA	TGTGCCAGCAGCCGAAGTCGCCGATCGGGCCTACAAGCGGACACCATATATTTT	CASSRSRRSGLQADTIYF
TRBV6-5	TRBJ1-1	NA	15	NA	TGTGCCAGCAGTTACGGGGGAGGAGGTAACACTGAAGCTTTCTTT	CASSYGGGGNTEAFF
TRBV7-2	TRBJ2-1	TRBD2	15	few	TGTGCCAGCACCTTGGTAGCGGGGAAACACAATGAGCAGTTCTTC	CASTLVAGKHNEQFF
TRBV6-1	TRBJ2-3	TRBD2	20	NA	TGTGCCAGCAGTGAAGCCCCCGGGGGGACTAGCGGGGGGAGCACAGATACGCAGTATTTT	CASSEAPGGTSGGSTDTQYF
TRBV7-2	TRBJ1-5	NA	13	once	TGTGCCAGCAGCACCGACAGAAATCAGCCCCAGCATTTT	CASSTDRNQPQHF
TRBV20-1	TRBJ2-5	NA	11	few	TGCAGTGCTAGACCGGGAGAGACCCAGTACTTC	CSARPGETQYF
TRBV15	TRBJ1-5	TRBD1	15	few	TGTGCCACCAGCGGGGACAGGAGTAGCAATCAGCCCCAGCATTTT	CATSGDRSSNQPQHF